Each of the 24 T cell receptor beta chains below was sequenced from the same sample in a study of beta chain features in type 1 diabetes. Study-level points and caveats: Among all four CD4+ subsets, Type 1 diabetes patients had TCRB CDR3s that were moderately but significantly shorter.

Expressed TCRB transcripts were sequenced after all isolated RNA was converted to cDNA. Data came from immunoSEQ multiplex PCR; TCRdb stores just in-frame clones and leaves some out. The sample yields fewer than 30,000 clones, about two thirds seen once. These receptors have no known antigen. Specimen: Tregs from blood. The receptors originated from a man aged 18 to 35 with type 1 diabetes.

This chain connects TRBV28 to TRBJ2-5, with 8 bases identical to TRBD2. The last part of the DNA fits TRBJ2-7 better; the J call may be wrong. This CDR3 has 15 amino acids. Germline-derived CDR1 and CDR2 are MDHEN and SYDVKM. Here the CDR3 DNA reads TGTGCCAGCAGCCAGGTCGGAGCGGGGGAGTACGAGCAGTACTTC. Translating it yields CASSQVGAGEYEQYF.

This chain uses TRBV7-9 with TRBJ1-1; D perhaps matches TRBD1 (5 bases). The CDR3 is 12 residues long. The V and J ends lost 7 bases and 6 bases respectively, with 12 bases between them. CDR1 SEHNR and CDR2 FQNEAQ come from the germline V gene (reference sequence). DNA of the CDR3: TGTGCCAGCAACCAGGGTCAGGCTGAAGCTTTCTTT. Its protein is CASNQGQAEAFF.

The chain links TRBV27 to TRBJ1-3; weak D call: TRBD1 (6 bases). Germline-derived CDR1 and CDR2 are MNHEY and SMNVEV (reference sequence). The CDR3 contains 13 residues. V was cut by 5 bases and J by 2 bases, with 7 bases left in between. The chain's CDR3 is CASSHRAGNTIYF. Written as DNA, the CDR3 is TGTGCCAGCAGTCACAGGGCTGGAAACACCATATATTTT.

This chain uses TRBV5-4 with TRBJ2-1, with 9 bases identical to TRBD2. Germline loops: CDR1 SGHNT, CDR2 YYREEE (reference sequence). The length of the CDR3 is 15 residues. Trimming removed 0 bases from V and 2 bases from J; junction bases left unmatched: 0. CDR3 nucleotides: TGTGCCAGCAGCTTGGCTAGCGGGGCCTACAATGAGCAGTTCTTC. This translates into CASSLASGAYNEQFF.

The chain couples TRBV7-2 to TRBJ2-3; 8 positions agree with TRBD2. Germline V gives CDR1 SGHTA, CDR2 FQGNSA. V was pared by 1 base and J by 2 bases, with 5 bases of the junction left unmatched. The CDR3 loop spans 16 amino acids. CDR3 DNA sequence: TGTGCCAGCAGCTTAGTGGGCGGGGGGATCACAGATACGCAGTATTTT. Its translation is CASSLVGGGITDTQYF.

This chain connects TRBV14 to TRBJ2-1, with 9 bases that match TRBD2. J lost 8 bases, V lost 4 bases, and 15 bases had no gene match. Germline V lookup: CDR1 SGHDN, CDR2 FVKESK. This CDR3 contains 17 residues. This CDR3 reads CASSPLKAASGAHEQFF. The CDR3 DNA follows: TGTGCCAGCAGCCCCTTGAAGGCGGCTAGCGGGGCCCATGAGCAGTTCTTC.

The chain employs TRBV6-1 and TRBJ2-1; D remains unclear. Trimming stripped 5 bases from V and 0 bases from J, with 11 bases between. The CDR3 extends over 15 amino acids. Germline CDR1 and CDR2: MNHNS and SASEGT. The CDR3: CASSLPYHSYNEQFF. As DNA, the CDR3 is TGTGCCAGCAGTTTGCCCTACCACTCCTACAATGAGCAGTTCTTC.

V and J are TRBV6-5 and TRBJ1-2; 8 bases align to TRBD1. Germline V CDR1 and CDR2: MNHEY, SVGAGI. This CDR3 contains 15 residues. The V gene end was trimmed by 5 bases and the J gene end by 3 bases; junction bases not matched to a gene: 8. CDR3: CASSTYRGRYYGYTF. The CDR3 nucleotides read TGTGCCAGCAGTACCTACAGGGGGAGATACTATGGCTACACCTTC.

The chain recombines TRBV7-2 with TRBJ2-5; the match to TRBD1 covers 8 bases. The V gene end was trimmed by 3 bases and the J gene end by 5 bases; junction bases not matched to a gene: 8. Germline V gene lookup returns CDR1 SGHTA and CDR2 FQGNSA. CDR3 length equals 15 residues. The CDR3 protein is CASSFRPGGQETQYF. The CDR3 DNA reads TGTGCCAGCAGCTTTAGGCCAGGGGGCCAGGAGACCCAGTACTTC.

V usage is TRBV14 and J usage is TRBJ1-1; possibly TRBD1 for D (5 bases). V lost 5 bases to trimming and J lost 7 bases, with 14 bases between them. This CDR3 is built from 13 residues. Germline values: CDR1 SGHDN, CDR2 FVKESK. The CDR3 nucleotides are TGTGCCAGCAGCTACAGACGGGGGAGTGAAGCTTTCTTT. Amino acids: CASSYRRGSEAFF. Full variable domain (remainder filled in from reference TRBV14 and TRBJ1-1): EAGVTQFPSHSVIEKGQTVTLRCDPISGHDNLYWYRRVMGKEIKFLLHFVKESKQDESGMPNNRFLAERTGGTYSTLKVQPAELEDSGVYFCASSYRRGSEAFFGQGTRLTVV.

CDR3 amino acids: CASSSGQGSNEQFF. The CDR3 nucleotides read TGCGCCAGCAGTTCCGGACAGGGGAGCAATGAGCAGTTCTTC. This chain connects TRBV5-1 to TRBJ2-1; 9 bases match TRBD1. The ends lost 5 bases at V and 6 bases at J; junction bases unmatched: 6. The CDR3 is 14 amino acids. Germline-derived CDR1 and CDR2 are SGHRS and YFSETQ. Combining the CDR3 with reference TRBV5-1 and TRBJ2-1 gives the whole variable domain KAGVTQTPRYLIKTRGQQVTLSCSPISGHRSVSWYQQTPGQGLQFLFEYFSETQRNKGNFPGRFSGRQFSNSRSEMNVSTLELGDSALYLCASSSGQGSNEQFFGPGTRLTVL.

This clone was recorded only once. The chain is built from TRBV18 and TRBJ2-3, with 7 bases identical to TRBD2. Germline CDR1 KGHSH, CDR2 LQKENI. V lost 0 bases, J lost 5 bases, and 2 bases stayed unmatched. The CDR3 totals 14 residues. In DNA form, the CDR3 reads TGTGCCAGCTCACCACCGCGCGGGAGAGATACGCAGTATTTT. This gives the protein CASSPPRGRDTQYF. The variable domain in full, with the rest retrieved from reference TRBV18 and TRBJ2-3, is NAGVMQNPRHLVRRRGQEARLRCSPMKGHSHVYWYRQLPEEGLKFMVYLQKENIIDESGMPKERFSAEFPKEGPSILRIQQVVRGDSAAYFCASSPPRGRDTQYFGPGTRLTVL.

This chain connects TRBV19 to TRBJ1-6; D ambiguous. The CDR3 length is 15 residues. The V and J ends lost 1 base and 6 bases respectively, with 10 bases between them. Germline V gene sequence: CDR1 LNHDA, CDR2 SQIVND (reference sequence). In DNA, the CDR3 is TGTGCCAGTAGTATAGGTCGAGAGGCTAATTCACCCCTCCACTTT. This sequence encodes CASSIGREANSPLHF.

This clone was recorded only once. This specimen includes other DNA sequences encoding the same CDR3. CDR3 sequence reads: CAISGGTGGSYNSPLHF. The CDR3 bases are TGTGCCATCAGTGGCGGGACAGGGGGCTCCTATAATTCACCCCTCCACTTT. J is TRBJ1-6 and V is TRBV10-3; TRBD1 agrees at 11 bases. V trimming: 4 bases; J trimming: 0 bases; junction bases outside the gene matches: 2. The CDR3 is made up of 17 amino acids. Germline-derived CDR1 and CDR2 are ENHRY and SYGVKD.

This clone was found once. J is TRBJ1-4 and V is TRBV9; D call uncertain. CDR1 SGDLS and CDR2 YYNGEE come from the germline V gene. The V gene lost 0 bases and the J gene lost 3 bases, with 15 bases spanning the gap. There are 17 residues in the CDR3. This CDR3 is CASSVGLGGSSNEKLFF. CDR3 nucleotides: TGTGCCAGCAGCGTAGGGCTTGGAGGTTCTTCTAATGAAAAACTGTTTTTT. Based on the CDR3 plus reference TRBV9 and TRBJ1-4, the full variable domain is DSGVTQTPKHLITATGQRVTLRCSPRSGDLSVYWYQQSLDQGLQFLIQYYNGEERAKGNILERFSAQQFPDLHSELNLSSLELGDSALYFCASSVGLGGSSNEKLFFGSGTQLSVL.

The CDR3 sequence: CASSLAAVSSYEQYF. The CDR3 nucleotides read TGTGCCAGCAGCTTAGCGGCGGTGAGCTCCTACGAGCAGTACTTC. This sequence joins TRBV7-9 and TRBJ2-5; no clear D gene. TRBJ2-7 matches the DNA end more closely, so the J call is doubtful. The germline CDR1 and CDR2 sequences are SEHNR and FQNEAQ (reference sequence). The CDR3 is 15 amino acids.

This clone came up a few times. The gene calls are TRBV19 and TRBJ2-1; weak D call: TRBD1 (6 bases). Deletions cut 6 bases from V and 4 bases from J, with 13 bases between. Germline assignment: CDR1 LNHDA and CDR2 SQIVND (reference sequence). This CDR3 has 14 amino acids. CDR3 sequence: CASSTGTPYNEQFF. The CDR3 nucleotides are TGTGCCAGTAGCACCGGGACACCATACAATGAGCAGTTCTTC.

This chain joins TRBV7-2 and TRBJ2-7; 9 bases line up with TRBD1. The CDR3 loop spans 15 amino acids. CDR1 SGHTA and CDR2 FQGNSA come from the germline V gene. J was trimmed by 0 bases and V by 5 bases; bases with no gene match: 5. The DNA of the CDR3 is TGTGCCAGCAGCACCGGGACAGGGCCCTCCTACGAGCAGTACTTC. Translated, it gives CASSTGTGPSYEQYF.

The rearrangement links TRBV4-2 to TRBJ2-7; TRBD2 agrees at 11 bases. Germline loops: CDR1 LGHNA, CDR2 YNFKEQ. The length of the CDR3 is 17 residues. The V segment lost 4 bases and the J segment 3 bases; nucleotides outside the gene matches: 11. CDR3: CASSRPRLTSGIYEQYF. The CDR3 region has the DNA TGTGCCAGCAGCCGACCACGCCTGACTAGCGGGATCTACGAGCAGTACTTC.

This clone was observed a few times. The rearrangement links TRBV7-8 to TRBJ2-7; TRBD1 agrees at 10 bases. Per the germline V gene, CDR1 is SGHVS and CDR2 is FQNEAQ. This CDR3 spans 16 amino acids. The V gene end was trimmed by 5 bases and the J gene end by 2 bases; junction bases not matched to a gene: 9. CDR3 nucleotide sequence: TGTGCCAGCAGCGCGCGCACCGGGACAGGGGCCTACGAGCAGTACTTC. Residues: CASSARTGTGAYEQYF.

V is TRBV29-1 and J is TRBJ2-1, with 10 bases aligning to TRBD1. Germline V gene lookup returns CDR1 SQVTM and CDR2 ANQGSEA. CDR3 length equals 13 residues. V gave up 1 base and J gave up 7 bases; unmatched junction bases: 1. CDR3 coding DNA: TGCAGCGTTGAAGGGGGACAGGGGAATGAGCAGTTCTTC. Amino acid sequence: CSVEGGQGNEQFF.

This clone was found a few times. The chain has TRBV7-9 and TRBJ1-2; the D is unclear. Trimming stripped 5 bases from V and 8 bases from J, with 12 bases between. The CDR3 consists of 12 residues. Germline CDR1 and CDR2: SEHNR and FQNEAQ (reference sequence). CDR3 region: CASSLGVEGYTF. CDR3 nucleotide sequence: TGTGCCAGCAGCCTCGGGGTCGAGGGCTACACCTTC.

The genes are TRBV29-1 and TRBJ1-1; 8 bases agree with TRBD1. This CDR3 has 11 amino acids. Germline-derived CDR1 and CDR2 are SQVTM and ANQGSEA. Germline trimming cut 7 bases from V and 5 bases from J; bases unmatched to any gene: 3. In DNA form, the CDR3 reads TGCAGCGGACAGGGGTGGACTGAAGCTTTCTTT. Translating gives CSGQGWTEAFF.

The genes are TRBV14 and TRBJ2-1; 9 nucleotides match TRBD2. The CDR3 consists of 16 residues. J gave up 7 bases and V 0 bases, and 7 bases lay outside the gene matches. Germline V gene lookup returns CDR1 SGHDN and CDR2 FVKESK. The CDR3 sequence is CASSQDGGGAWNEQFF. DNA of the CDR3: TGTGCCAGCAGCCAAGACGGCGGGGGGGCCTGGAATGAGCAGTTCTTC.